Below, 23 T cell receptor beta chains from the same sample are listed, as sequenced in a study of T cell repertoires in cytomegalovirus infection. TCRdb fed the reads into MiXCR, producing one record per CDR3 protein. The data show under 500,000 distinct CDR3 sequences, approximately 42% seen once. Which antigens these TCRs recognize remains unknown. The specimen was cultured PBMCs, collected from culture after CMV antigen stimulation. The receptor set was obtained from a human donor in good health (CMV status not recorded). Some clones in this sample may be carry-over from other donors' samples.

This clonotype occurred many times. The CDR3 reads CASSPRLASYEQYF. The CDR3 DNA reads as TGTGCCAGCAGCCCGCGACTAGCATCCTACGAGCAGTACTTC. The chain carries TRBV7-2 and TRBJ2-7, with 7 bases lining up with TRBD2. After removal of 5 bases from V and 1 base from J, the junction contained 5 bases not matched to a gene. CDR1 is SGHTA and CDR2 is FQGNSA in the germline V gene. This CDR3 is built from 14 residues.

This clonotype was observed once. The gene calls are TRBV5-1 and TRBJ1-4; D gene unclear. The germline gives CDR1 SGHRS, CDR2 YFSETQ. Trimming took 0 bases from V and 11 from J, leaving 17 bases between them. This CDR3 contains 15 residues. The CDR3 DNA follows: TGCGCCAGCAGCTTGGATCGGCAGGAACTGGGGAAACTGTTTTTT. Translated: CASSLDRQELGKLFF.

The J gene is TRBJ1-1, the V gene TRBV19; no reliable D call. The CDR3 is 16 amino acids. The V gene lost 2 bases and the J gene lost 1 base, with 14 bases spanning the gap. Germline V gives CDR1 LNHDA, CDR2 SQIVND (reference sequence). The CDR3 bases are TGTGCCAGTAGTATATCGAGAGCAAACAAGAACACTGAAGCTTTCTTT. This translates into CASSISRANKNTEAFF.

The V gene is TRBV2, the J gene TRBJ2-5; 9 bases fit TRBD2. The CDR3 runs to 16 residues. After removal of 8 bases from V and 4 bases from J, the junction contained 14 bases not matched to a gene. Per the germline V gene, CDR1 is SNHLY and CDR2 is FYNNEI. The CDR3 DNA reads TGTGCCAGCTACTACGGCCCTAGCGGGGATGGAGAGACCCAGTACTTC. It specifies CASYYGPSGDGETQYF.

There are a few counts of this clonotype. This chain uses TRBV18 with TRBJ1-2; D not resolved. Trimming cost V 2 bases and J 4 bases, with 11 bases left between them. CDR3 length equals 14 residues. Germline loops: CDR1 KGHSH, CDR2 LQKENI. The CDR3 is CASSPSAVGYGYTF. CDR3 nucleotide sequence: TGTGCCAGCTCACCATCGGCAGTAGGCTATGGCTACACCTTC.

The V gene is TRBV18, the J gene TRBJ2-7; a possible D gene is TRBD1 (5 bases). Trimming took 3 bases from V and 2 from J, leaving 11 bases between them. Germline V gene sequence: CDR1 KGHSH, CDR2 LQKENI. CDR3 length equals 14 residues. The CDR3 spells CASSPRQKPYEQYF. In nucleotides, the CDR3 is TGTGCCAGCTCACCTCGACAGAAACCCTACGAGCAGTACTTC.

The genes are TRBV5-1 and TRBJ1-1; TRBD1 agrees at 7 bases. Trimming cost V 0 bases and J 8 bases; bases outside gene matches: 13. Germline V gene sequence: CDR1 SGHRS, CDR2 YFSETQ. The CDR3 consists of 16 residues. The CDR3 loop reads CASSLAGTVTLVEAFF. DNA of the CDR3: TGCGCCAGCAGCTTGGCCGGGACAGTTACCCTCGTGGAAGCTTTCTTT. Supplemented by reference TRBV5-1 and TRBJ1-1, the full variable domain reads KAGVTQTPRYLIKTRGQQVTLSCSPISGHRSVSWYQQTPGQGLQFLFEYFSETQRNKGNFPGRFSGRQFSNSRSEMNVSTLELGDSALYLCASSLAGTVTLVEAFFGQGTRLTVV.

The chain has TRBV19 and TRBJ2-3; TRBD2 is a possible D gene (5 bases). Deletions cut 6 bases from V and 0 bases from J, with 10 bases between. CDR1 and CDR2 from the germline V gene are LNHDA and SQIVND (reference sequence). The CDR3 consists of 14 residues. CDR3: CASRSPGSTDTQYF. The CDR3 DNA reads as TGTGCCAGTAGGTCCCCGGGGAGCACAGATACGCAGTATTTT.

This chain joins TRBV6-1 and TRBJ1-6; D remains unclear. Trimming removed 5 bases at V and 12 bases at J, with 20 bases between. CDR1 and CDR2 (germline): MNHNS, SASEGT. The CDR3 sequence is 15 residues long. The CDR3 DNA is TGTGCCAGCAGTCGGGAGGCGGAACCAGTTGTACCCCTCCACTTT. Its translation: CASSREAEPVVPLHF.

Here the CDR3 DNA reads TGTGCCAGCAGTTTGTGGGGGGTTAACGACGAGCAGTACTTC. Translating it yields CASSLWGVNDEQYF. The V gene is TRBV12-3 or TRBV12-4, the J gene TRBJ2-7; D is perhaps TRBD2 (6 bases). The CDR3 contains 14 residues. Trimming stripped 3 bases from V and 5 bases from J, with 14 bases between.

This clonotype was observed a handful of times. The CDR3 here is CASSGGTSGSREQYF. Written as DNA, the CDR3 is TGTGCCAGCAGCGGGGGGACTAGCGGGAGTCGGGAGCAGTACTTC. This sequence joins TRBV5-6 and TRBJ2-7; 14 bases map to TRBD2. The V gene end was trimmed by 4 bases and the J gene end by 7 bases; junction bases not matched to a gene: 7. The CDR3 is made up of 15 amino acids. Per germline, CDR1 SGHDT and CDR2 YYEEEE. Drawing the rest from reference TRBV5-6 and TRBJ2-7, the complete variable domain is DAGVTQSPTHLIKTRGQQVTLRCSPKSGHDTVSWYQQALGQGPQFIFQYYEEEERQRGNFPDRFSGHQFPNYSSELNVNALLLGDSALYLCASSGGTSGSREQYFGPGTRLTVT.

The V and J genes are TRBV10-3 and TRBJ2-1; D is possibly TRBD1 or TRBD2 (6 bases each). Trimming stripped 8 bases from V and 9 bases from J, with 20 bases between. Per the germline V gene, CDR1 is ENHRY and CDR2 is SYGVKD. This CDR3 contains 14 residues. CDR3 residues: CAIGTGPARGEQFF. CDR3 nucleotide sequence: TGTGCCATCGGAACAGGGCCCGCGCGGGGTGAGCAGTTCTTC.

The genes are TRBV12-3 or TRBV12-4 and TRBJ1-2; perhaps TRBD1 as D (5 bases). V lost 2 bases, J lost 1 base, and 23 bases lay in between. The CDR3 is made up of 19 amino acids. CDR3 amino acids: CASSLIVGTVRDGNYGYTF. In DNA, the CDR3 is TGTGCCAGCAGTTTAATCGTCGGGACCGTCCGCGATGGTAACTATGGCTACACCTTC.

The chain combines TRBV20-1 with TRBJ2-1; D is ambiguous. Trimming took 1 base from V and 1 from J, leaving 11 bases between them. CDR3 length equals 15 residues. CDR1 DFQATT and CDR2 SNEGSKA come from the germline V gene (reference sequence). The CDR3 region has the DNA TGCAGTGCTAGAGGCCCGGGCCATTCCTACAATGAGCAGTTCTTC. Its protein is CSARGPGHSYNEQFF.

The chain recombines TRBV7-2 with TRBJ2-1; the D gene is possibly TRBD1 (5 bases). CDR1 SGHTA and CDR2 FQGNSA come from the germline V gene. This CDR3 is 16 amino acids long. Trimming took 3 bases from V and 0 from J, leaving 12 bases between them. In DNA form, the CDR3 reads TGTGCCAGCAGCTTTGGGGCAGCGAGCTCCTACAATGAGCAGTTCTTC. This translates into CASSFGAASSYNEQFF.

In its sample, this clonotype was seen many times. The chain has TRBV7-2 and TRBJ1-2; no definite D call. The CDR3 sequence is 16 residues long. Trimming cost V 5 bases and J 5 bases, with 21 bases left between them. Germline-derived CDR1 and CDR2 are SGHTA and FQGNSA. The CDR3 bases are TGTGCCAGCAGCCAAAGTCCGGGCCCTGAGAAGTATGGCTACACCTTC. The encoded protein is CASSQSPGPEKYGYTF.

The CDR3 loop is CASGYYEQYF. In DNA form, the CDR3 reads TGTGCCAGCGGATACTACGAGCAGTACTTC. The chain couples TRBV6-2 or TRBV6-3 to TRBJ2-7; D call uncertain. Trimming cost V 8 bases and J 3 bases, with 5 bases left between them. CDR3 length: 10 residues. Per germline, CDR1 MNHEY and CDR2 SVGEGT.

This clonotype was counted once. The chain has TRBV7-9 and TRBJ2-1; TRBD2 agrees at 12 bases. The germline gives CDR1 SEHNR, CDR2 FQNEAQ (reference sequence). V gave up 4 bases and J gave up 8 bases; unmatched junction bases: 12. The CDR3 is 17 amino acids. The CDR3 protein is CASSSPDGLAGLDEQFF. In DNA form, the CDR3 reads TGTGCCAGCAGCTCTCCCGATGGACTAGCGGGATTGGATGAGCAGTTCTTC.

This clonotype was recorded a few times. V is TRBV7-2 and J is TRBJ2-2, with a tentative D call TRBD1 (5 bases). The germline V gene encodes CDR1 SGHTA and CDR2 FQGNSA. The CDR3 contains 16 residues. Between the trimmed V and J ends, which lost 5 bases and 0 bases, there was a span of 13 bases. The DNA of the CDR3 is TGTGCCAGCAGCCCCCGACAGACGTCGAACACCGGGGAGCTGTTTTTT. Residues: CASSPRQTSNTGELFF.

The chain combines TRBV7-9 with TRBJ2-1; 8 nucleotides align to TRBD2. Germline CDR1 and CDR2: SEHNR and FQNEAQ (reference sequence). V shed 5 bases, J shed 5 bases, and the junction held 8 bases outside the gene matches. There are 15 residues in the CDR3. The CDR3 DNA follows: TGTGCCAGCAGCCAAAGCGGGAGTTGGGACAATGAGCAGTTCTTC. It is translated as CASSQSGSWDNEQFF.

The CDR3 DNA reads TGTGCCAGCAGTTTACAAGATCAGCCCCAGCATTTT. Translated: CASSLQDQPQHF. V is TRBV28 and J is TRBJ1-5; D unclear. Germline CDR1 reads MDHEN; CDR2 reads SYDVKM. This CDR3 contains 12 residues. V was clipped by 2 bases and J by 5 bases, with 4 bases between them.

Turning to this clonotype: With a much larger clone just one base away, this may be a read error. V gene TRBV7-2 combines with J gene TRBJ2-7; 10 bases are a match to TRBD1. This CDR3 has 14 amino acids. Per germline, CDR1 SGHTA and CDR2 FQGNSA. This chain's CDR3 is CASGLGGQGYEQYF. The CDR3 DNA reads TGTGCCAGCGGCTTAGGGGGACAGGGGTACGAGCAGTACTTC.

This clonotype occurred a few times. The chain is built from TRBV12-3 or TRBV12-4 and TRBJ1-6, with 7 bases identical to TRBD1. V was clipped by 3 bases and J by 4 bases; unmatched bases: 3. The CDR3 has 15 residues. The CDR3 DNA follows: TGTGCCAGCAGTTTCCGGACAGGTTATAATTCACCCCTCCACTTT. It yields the protein CASSFRTGYNSPLHF.